This T cell receptor beta chain was sequenced in a study of T-cell memory formation after mild COVID-19. This clonotype was seen at least ten times. The CDR3 is made up of 17 amino acids. Germline values: CDR1 LGHDT, CDR2 YNNKEL (reference sequence). The trim removed 0 bases at V and 1 base at J, leaving 7 bases unmatched. TCRdb analysed the 5' RACE reads with MiXCR anew, one entry per CDR3 protein. The sample contains about 15,000 distinct CDR3 sequences, approximately 23% of which appear only once. Specimen: PBMCs or a T cell subset sorted from them (not recorded which). This TCR was recovered from a young man who had mild COVID-19 (a few samples of this study predate the infection). Cell type and time point are not known. The chain recombines TRBV3-1 with TRBJ2-3; 7 nucleotides match TRBD1. CDR3 DNA sequence: TGTGCCAGCAGCCAAGAACGGGACAGACTTCGCACAGATACGCAGTATTTT. Its protein product is CASSQERDRLRTDTQYF.